This T cell receptor (beta chain) was sequenced in a study of cytomegalovirus exposure and HLA in healthy donors. CDR3 length: 15 amino acids. V gave up 3 bases and J gave up 1 base, with 11 bases separating them. Germline V gene lookup returns CDR1 ENHRY and CDR2 SYGVKD. Vbeta (60) and Jbeta (13) primers were used in the PCR. The table came from immunoSEQ multiplex PCR; TCRdb's copy has only in-frame clones and leaves some out. The sample contains about 120,000 clones, 77% of which appear only once. This sequence originates from a man between 18 and 35 years old in good health and CMV-seropositive. Sequencing was carried out using PBMCs. This chain links TRBV10-3 with TRBJ2-3, with D possibly being TRBD2 (6 bases). The DNA for the CDR3 is TGTGCCATCAGTGAAGCCCAGCGGGGCACAGATACGCAGTATTTT. It yields the protein CAISEAQRGTDTQYF.